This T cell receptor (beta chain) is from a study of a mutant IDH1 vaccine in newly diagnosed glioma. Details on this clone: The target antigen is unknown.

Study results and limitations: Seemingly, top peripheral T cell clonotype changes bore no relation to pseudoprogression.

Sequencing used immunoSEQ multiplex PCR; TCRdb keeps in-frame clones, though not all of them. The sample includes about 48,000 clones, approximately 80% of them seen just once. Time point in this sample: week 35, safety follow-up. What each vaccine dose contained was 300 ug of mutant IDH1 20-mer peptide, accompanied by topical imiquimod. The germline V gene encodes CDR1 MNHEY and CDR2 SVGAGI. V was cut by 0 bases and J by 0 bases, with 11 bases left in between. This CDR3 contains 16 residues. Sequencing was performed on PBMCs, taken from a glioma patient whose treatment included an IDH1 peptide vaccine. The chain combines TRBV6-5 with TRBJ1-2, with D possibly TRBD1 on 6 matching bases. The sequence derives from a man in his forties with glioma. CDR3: CASSYSGKGANYGYTF. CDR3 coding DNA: TGTGCCAGCAGTTACTCGGGGAAGGGGGCTAACTATGGCTACACCTTC.